The clone carrying this T cell receptor (beta chain) was counted ten times or more. This CDR3 is 16 amino acids long. The germline V gene encodes CDR1 MDHEN and CDR2 SYDVKM. V was shortened by 3 bases and J by 2 bases, with 14 bases between the two germline ends. The data originate from a study of T cells in Graves' hyperthyroidism and ophthalmopathy. Amplification targeted TCR beta CDR3 regions from RNA transcripts. Using the HTBI primer set, a first-round RT-PCR was run on the TCR CDR3. TCRdb fed the multiplex PCR reads into MiXCR, producing one record per CDR3 protein. The profile covers 550,000 to 800,000 distinct CDR3 sequences, with about a sixth appearing a single time and roughly 8% taken by the ten largest.

V usage is TRBV28 and J usage is TRBJ2-1; the D gene is possibly TRBD1 (5 bases). The sequenced material came from blood. The clonotype was recovered from a man in his late teens or twenties with Graves' hyperthyroidism. DNA for the CDR3: TGTGCCAGCAGTTTGCAGGACATGGTAGCCTACAATGAGCAGTTCTTC. Residues: CASSLQDMVAYNEQFF.